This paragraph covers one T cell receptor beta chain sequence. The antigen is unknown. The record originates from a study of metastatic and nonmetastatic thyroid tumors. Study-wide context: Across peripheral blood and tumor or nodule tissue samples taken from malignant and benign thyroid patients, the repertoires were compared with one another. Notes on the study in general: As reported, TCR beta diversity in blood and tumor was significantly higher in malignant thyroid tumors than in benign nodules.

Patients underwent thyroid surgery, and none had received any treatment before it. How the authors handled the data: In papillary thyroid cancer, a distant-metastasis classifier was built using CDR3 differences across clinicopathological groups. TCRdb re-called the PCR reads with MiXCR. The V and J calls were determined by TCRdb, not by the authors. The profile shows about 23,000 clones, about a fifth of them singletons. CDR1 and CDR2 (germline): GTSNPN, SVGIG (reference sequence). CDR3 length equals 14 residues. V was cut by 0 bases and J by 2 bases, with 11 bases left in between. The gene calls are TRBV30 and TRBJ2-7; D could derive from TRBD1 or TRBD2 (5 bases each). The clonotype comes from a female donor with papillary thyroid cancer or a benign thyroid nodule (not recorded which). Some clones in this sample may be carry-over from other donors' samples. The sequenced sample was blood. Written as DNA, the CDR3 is TGTGCCTGGAGTGTTGGGCAGGGAGCCTACGAGCAGTACTTC. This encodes CAWSVGQGAYEQYF.